The 8 T cell receptor beta chains below all came from one sample that was sequenced in a study of long-term antiretroviral therapy in people with HIV. Version v3.0 of the immunoSEQ assay was performed at survey level. The table came from immunoSEQ multiplex PCR; TCRdb's copy has only in-frame clones and leaves some out. The repertoire holds roughly 15,000 clones, with around three quarters as singletons. This specimen was unsorted PBMCs, taken 3.1 years after starting antiretroviral therapy. These receptors were obtained from a man aged 35 to 55 with HIV.

The chain has TRBV30 and TRBJ1-5; the D gene is possibly TRBD1 (5 bases). The germline V gene has CDR1 GTSNPN and CDR2 SVGIG (reference sequence). This CDR3 comprises 13 residues. The V end was cut by 0 bases, the J end by 6 bases, with 9 bases between. The DNA of the CDR3 is TGTGCCTGGAGTGTATTGGGGGGTCAGCCCCAGCATTTT. Its protein product is CAWSVLGGQPQHF.

This CDR3 is CASSQGGRRTEAFF. Written as DNA, the CDR3 is TGTGCCAGCAGTCAGGGGGGGAGGCGAACTGAAGCTTTCTTT. The chain links TRBV2 to TRBJ1-1; TRBD1 aligns across 7 bases. J gave up 5 bases and V 5 bases, and 8 bases lay outside the gene matches. CDR3 length equals 14 residues. Germline V lookup: CDR1 SNHLY, CDR2 FYNNEI.

This chain's CDR3 is CAIRVEGNYGYTF. The CDR3 nucleotides are TGTGCCATCAGAGTCGAAGGGAACTATGGCTACACCTTC. This chain joins TRBV19 and TRBJ1-2, with D uncertain. The CDR3 is 13 residues long. CDR1 is LNHDA and CDR2 is SQIVND in the germline V gene (reference sequence). V lost 10 bases and J 2 bases, leaving 14 bases between the germline ends.

The chain joins TRBV2 to TRBJ2-2; the D is unclear. Germline V gene sequence: CDR1 SNHLY, CDR2 FYNNEI. CDR3 length: 15 residues. V dropped 3 bases and J dropped 1 base, with 9 bases sitting between them. The CDR3 is CASSDPAGNTGELFF. The CDR3 DNA follows: TGTGCCAGCAGTGACCCCGCCGGGAACACCGGGGAGCTGTTTTTT.

The CDR3 region is CASSWGDRGSGANVLTF. The CDR3 DNA reads as TGCGCCAGCAGCTGGGGGGACAGGGGATCAGGGGCCAACGTCCTGACTTTC. The chain couples TRBV5-1 to TRBJ2-6; 10 nucleotides align to TRBD1. CDR1 is SGHRS, CDR2 YFSETQ, per germline. V shed 3 bases, J shed 4 bases, and the junction held 7 bases outside the gene matches. The CDR3 runs to 17 residues.

The gene calls are TRBV5-4 and TRBJ1-5; D gene ambiguous. The germline gives CDR1 SGHNT, CDR2 YYREEE (reference sequence). V was pared by 3 bases and J by 8 bases, with 18 bases between. The CDR3 is made up of 15 amino acids. The CDR3 DNA reads TGTGCCAGCAGCTCGGACGGACGCAATGCAAAGCCCCAGCATTTT. This translates into CASSSDGRNAKPQHF.

This chain joins TRBV5-6 and TRBJ1-1; D is uncertain. Looked up from germline, CDR1 is SGHDT and CDR2 is YYEEEE. With 3 bases removed from V and 8 bases from J, the gap between germline ends came to 17 bases. This CDR3 has 14 amino acids. DNA for the CDR3: TGTGCCAGCAGCTCCCGGGCCCGAGCAAGCGAAGCTTTCTTT. It specifies CASSSRARASEAFF.

J is TRBJ2-7 and V is TRBV27; TRBD1 agrees at 9 bases. In germline, CDR1 is MNHEY, CDR2 SMNVEV (reference sequence). The CDR3 is 15 residues long. Trimming removed 0 bases from V and 3 bases from J; junction bases left unmatched: 3. The CDR3 reads CASSLSTGGIYEQYF. CDR3 bases: TGTGCCAGCAGTTTATCGACAGGGGGTATCTACGAGCAGTACTTC.